This T cell receptor (beta chain) was captured in a study of T cells expressing NK-cell markers (dated by TCRdb to the early 2020s). For context, the study as a whole: About 8 donors provided sorted CD3+CD56+NKG2C+, CD3+CD56+NKG2C- and CD3+CD56-NKG2C+ T-cell subsets, whose TCR beta-chain repertoires were profiled. Among the eight sequenced donors, seven were HCMV-seropositive and one was HCMV-seronegative. Sequencing of the libraries produced 2 x 150 bp reads on Illumina HiSeq 2000/2500, MiSeq or NextSeq. The study sequenced eight donors, all healthy volunteers chosen at random: three men and five women.

On this clonotype itself: Its antigen is unknown.

To determine HCMV serostatus, a commercial ELISA kit was used to detect HCMV-specific IgG in serum. Peripheral blood mononuclear cells were isolated from blood by Ficoll density gradient centrifugation. The germline V gene provides CDR1 MNHEY and CDR2 SVGAGI. Its CDR3 holds 16 amino acids, cysteine through phenylalanine. No DNA appears here. Sequencing was performed on an Illumina HiSeq 2000. TCR beta cDNA libraries were prepared using 5'RACE template switching, which introduced a universal primer site and unique molecular identifiers. Priming for cDNA synthesis came from the TCR beta constant segment, and two successive PCR amplification steps followed. The study's processing was this. Reads were demultiplexed and grouped by UMI with MIGEC, and clonotypes were assembled and quantified with MiTCR. Only TCR cDNA sequences supported by at least two reads were kept to exclude erroneous sequences. The tcR package was used for downstream repertoire analysis, and clonotypes were matched between fractions using CDR3 nucleotide sequence together with V segment. VDJmatch was used to annotate antigen specificity against VDJdb, with one amino acid substitution in CDR3 permitted. Based on TCRdb reprocessing of the reads, there is one entry per CDR3 protein sequence, and DNA is missing. Here the V and J calls rest on TCRdb's processing, not on the authors' analysis. The sample table records 550,000 or so distinct CDR3 sequences. Roughly 3.5% of the sample is in the top ten clones.

Here is what the overall study found, with its caveats: Those dominant clonotypes were again the most abundant among CD3+CD56-NKG2C+ cells in several donors, at roughly 28.3-60.1%. Whether the expanded NKG2C-expressing T cell clones were specific for HCMV antigens remained unclear. In over five donors, the dominant CD3+CD56+NKG2C+ clonotypes were among the top 10 CD8+ clonotypes and accounted for about 1.0-7.0% of CD8+ T cells.

The V and J segments used are TRBV6-5 and TRBJ2-7; the TCRdb call, TRBD1, lacks DNA for checking. This receptor was taken from a man between 18 and 35 years old in good health. Donor details come from another sample of the same person, matched by shared clones. Sequencing was carried out using blood T cells: a sorted CD56 or NKG2C T cell subset, CD4+ or CD8+ T cells, or bulk PBMC T cells (not recorded which). For the CDR3, the sequence is CASTSTGGTAKYEQYF.